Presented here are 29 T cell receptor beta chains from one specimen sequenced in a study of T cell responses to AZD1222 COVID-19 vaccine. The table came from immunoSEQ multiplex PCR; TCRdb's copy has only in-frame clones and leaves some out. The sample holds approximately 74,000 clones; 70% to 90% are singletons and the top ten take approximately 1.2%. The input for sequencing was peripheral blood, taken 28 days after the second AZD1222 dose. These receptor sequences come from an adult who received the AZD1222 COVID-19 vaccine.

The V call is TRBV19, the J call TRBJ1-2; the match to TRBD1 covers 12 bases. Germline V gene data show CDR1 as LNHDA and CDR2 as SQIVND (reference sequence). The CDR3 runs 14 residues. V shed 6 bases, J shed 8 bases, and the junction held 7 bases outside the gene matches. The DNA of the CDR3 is TGTGCCAGTAGGATGGGACAGGGGGCAAAAGGCTACACCTTC. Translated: CASRMGQGAKGYTF.

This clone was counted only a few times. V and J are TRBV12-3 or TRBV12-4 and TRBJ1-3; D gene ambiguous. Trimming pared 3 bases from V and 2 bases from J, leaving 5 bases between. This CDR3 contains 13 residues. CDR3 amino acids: CASSFDAGNTIYF. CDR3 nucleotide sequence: TGTGCCAGCAGTTTCGATGCTGGAAACACCATATATTTT.

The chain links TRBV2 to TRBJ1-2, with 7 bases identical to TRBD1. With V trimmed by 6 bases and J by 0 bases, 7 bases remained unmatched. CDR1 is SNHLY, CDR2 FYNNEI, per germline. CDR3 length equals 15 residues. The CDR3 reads CASRGRGGPNYGYTF. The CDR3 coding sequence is TGTGCCAGCAGGGGCAGGGGGGGTCCTAACTATGGCTACACCTTC. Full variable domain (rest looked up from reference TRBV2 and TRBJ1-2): EPEVTQTPSHQVTQMGQEVILRCVPISNHLYFYWYRQILGQKVEFLVSFYNNEISEKSEIFDDQFSVERPDGSNFTLKIRSTKLEDSAMYFCASRGRGGPNYGYTFGSGTRLTVV.

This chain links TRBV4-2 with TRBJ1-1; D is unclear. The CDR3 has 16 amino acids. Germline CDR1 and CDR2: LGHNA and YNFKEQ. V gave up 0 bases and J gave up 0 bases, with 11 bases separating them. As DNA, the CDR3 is TGTGCCAGCAGCCAAGATTACGTAAGAGTGAACACTGAAGCTTTCTTT. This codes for CASSQDYVRVNTEAFF.

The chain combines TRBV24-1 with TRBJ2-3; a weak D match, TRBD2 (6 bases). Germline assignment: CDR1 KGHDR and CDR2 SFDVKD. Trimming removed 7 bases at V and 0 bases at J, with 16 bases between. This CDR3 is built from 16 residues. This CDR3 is CATSATGGGSTDTQYF. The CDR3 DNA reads TGTGCCACCAGCGCCACCGGGGGAGGTAGCACAGATACGCAGTATTTT.

The CDR3 sequence: CAWIAGLIRVREAFF. CDR3 coding DNA: TGTGCCTGGATCGCAGGACTTATCAGGGTTCGTGAAGCTTTCTTT. The J gene is TRBJ1-1, the V gene TRBV30, with D tentatively TRBD1 (5 bases). The CDR3 consists of 15 residues. V was cut by 4 bases and J by 7 bases, with 22 bases left in between. The germline gives CDR1 GTSNPN, CDR2 SVGIG (reference sequence). The full variable domain, with the rest looked up from reference TRBV30 and TRBJ1-1, is SQTIHQWPATLVQPVGSPLSLECTVEGTSNPNLYWYRQAAGRGLQLLFYSVGIGQISSEVPQNLSASRPQDRQFILSSKKLLLSDSGFYLCAWIAGLIRVREAFFGQGTRLTVV.

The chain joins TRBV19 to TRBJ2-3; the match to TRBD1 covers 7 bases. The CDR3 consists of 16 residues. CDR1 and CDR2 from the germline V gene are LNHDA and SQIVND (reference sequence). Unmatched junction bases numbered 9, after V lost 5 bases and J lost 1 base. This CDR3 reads CASSADRESGTDTQYF. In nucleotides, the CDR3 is TGTGCCAGTAGTGCCGACAGGGAGTCGGGCACAGATACGCAGTATTTT.

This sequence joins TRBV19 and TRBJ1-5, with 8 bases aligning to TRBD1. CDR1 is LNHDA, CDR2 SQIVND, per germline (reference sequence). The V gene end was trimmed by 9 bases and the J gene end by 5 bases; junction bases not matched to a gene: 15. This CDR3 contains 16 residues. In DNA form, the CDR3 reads TGTGCCAGCCGCGAGAAGCAGGGGGCTGAGCATCAGCCCCAGCATTTT. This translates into CASREKQGAEHQPQHF.

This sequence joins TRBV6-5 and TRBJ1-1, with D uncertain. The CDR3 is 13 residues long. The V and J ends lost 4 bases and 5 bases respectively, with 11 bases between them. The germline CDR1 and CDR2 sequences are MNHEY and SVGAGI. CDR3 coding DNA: TGTGCCAGCAGTTTTACGGACGGTACTGAAGCTTTCTTT. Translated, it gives CASSFTDGTEAFF.

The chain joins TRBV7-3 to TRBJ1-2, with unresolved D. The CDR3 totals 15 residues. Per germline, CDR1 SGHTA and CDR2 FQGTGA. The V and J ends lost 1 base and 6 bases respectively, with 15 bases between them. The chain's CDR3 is CASSLIGQPADGYTF. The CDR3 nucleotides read TGTGCCAGCAGCTTAATCGGTCAGCCCGCGGATGGCTACACCTTC.

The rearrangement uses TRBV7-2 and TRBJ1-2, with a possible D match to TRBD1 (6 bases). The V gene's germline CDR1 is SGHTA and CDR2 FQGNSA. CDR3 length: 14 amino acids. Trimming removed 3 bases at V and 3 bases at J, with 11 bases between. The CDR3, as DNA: TGTGCCAGCAGCTTTCCAGGGGAGGACTATGGCTACACCTTC. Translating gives CASSFPGEDYGYTF.

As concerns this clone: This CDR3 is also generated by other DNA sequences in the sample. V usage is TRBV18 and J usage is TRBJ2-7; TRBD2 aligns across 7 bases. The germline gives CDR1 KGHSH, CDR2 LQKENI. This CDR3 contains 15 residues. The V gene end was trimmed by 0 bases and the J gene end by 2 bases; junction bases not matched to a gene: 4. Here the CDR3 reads CASSPPGGGTYEQYF. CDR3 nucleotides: TGTGCCAGCTCACCACCGGGGGGGGGAACCTACGAGCAGTACTTC. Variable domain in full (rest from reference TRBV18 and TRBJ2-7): NAGVMQNPRHLVRRRGQEARLRCSPMKGHSHVYWYRQLPEEGLKFMVYLQKENIIDESGMPKERFSAEFPKEGPSILRIQQVVRGDSAAYFCASSPPGGGTYEQYFGPGTRLTVT.

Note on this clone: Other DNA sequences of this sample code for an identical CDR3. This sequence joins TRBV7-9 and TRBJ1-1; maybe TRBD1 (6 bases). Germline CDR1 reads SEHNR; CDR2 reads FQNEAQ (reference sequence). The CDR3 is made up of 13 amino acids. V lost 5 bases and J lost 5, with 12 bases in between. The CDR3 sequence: CASSLGQSTEAFF. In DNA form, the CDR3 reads TGTGCCAGCAGCCTCGGACAGTCAACTGAAGCTTTCTTT.

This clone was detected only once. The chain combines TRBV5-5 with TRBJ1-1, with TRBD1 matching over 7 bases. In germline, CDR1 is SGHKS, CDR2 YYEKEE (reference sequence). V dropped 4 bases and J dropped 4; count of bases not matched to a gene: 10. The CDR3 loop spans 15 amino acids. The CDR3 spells CASSPGDSRGTEAFF. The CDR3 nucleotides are TGTGCCAGCAGCCCCGGGGACAGTAGGGGCACTGAAGCTTTCTTT.

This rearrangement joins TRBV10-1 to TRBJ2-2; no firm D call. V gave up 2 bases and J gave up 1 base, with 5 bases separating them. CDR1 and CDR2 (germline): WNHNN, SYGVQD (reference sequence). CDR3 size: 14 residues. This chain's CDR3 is CASSEALNTGELFF. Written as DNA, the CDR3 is TGCGCCAGCAGTGAGGCACTGAACACCGGGGAGCTGTTTTTT.

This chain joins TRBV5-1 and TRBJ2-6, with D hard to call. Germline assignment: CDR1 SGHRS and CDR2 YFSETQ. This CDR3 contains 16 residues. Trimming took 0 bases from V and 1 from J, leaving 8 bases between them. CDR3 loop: CASSLVQVSGANVLTF. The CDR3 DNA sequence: TGCGCCAGCAGCTTGGTTCAGGTATCTGGGGCCAACGTCCTGACTTTC.

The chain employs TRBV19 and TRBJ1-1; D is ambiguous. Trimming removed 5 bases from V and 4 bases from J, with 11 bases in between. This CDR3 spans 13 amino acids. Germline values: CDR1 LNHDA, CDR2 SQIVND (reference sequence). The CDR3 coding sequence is TGTGCCAGTAGTGAGGAGGGAGGCACTGAAGCTTTCTTT. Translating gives CASSEEGGTEAFF.

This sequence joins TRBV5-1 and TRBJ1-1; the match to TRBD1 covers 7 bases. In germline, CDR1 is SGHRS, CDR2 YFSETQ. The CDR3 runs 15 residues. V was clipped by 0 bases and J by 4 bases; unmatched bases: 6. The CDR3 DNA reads TGCGCCAGCAGCTTGGAGGTATCAGGGGGCACTGAAGCTTTCTTT. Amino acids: CASSLEVSGGTEAFF. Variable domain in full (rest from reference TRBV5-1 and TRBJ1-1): KAGVTQTPRYLIKTRGQQVTLSCSPISGHRSVSWYQQTPGQGLQFLFEYFSETQRNKGNFPGRFSGRQFSNSRSEMNVSTLELGDSALYLCASSLEVSGGTEAFFGQGTRLTVV.

As DNA, the CDR3 is TGTGCCAGCAGTTACGGGGGATCCGGTAATGAAAAACTGTTTTTT. Its translation: CASSYGGSGNEKLFF. The chain links TRBV6-5 to TRBJ1-4, with a possible D match to TRBD1 (5 bases). The CDR3 runs to 15 residues. Germline CDR1 MNHEY, CDR2 SVGAGI. V lost 2 bases and J 4 bases, leaving 11 bases between the germline ends.

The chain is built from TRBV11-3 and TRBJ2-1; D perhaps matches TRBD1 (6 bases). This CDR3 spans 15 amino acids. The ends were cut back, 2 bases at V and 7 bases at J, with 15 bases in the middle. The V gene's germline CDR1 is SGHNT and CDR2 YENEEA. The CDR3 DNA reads TGTGCCAGCAGCTTATCCTGGGGGCCGAGGAATGAGCAGTTCTTC. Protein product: CASSLSWGPRNEQFF. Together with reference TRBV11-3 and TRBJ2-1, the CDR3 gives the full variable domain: EAGVVQSPRYKIIEKKQPVAFWCNPISGHNTLYWYLQNLGQGPELLIRYENEEAVDDSQLPKDRFSAERLKGVDSTLKIQPAELGDSAVYLCASSLSWGPRNEQFFGPGTRLTVL.

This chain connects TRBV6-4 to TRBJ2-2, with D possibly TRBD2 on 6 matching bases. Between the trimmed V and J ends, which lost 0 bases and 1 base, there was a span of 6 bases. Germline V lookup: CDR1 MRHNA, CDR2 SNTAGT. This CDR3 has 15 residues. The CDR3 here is CASSDSSGNTGELFF. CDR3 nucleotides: TGTGCCAGCAGTGACTCTAGCGGGAACACCGGGGAGCTGTTTTTT.

In DNA, the CDR3 is TGTGCCAGTAGTAGTAGCGAAGAGACCCAGTACTTC. This sequence encodes CASSSSEETQYF. The chain has TRBV19 and TRBJ2-5; a possible D gene is TRBD2 (5 bases). This CDR3 comprises 12 residues. Germline V lookup: CDR1 LNHDA, CDR2 SQIVND (reference sequence). The germline V and J ends were trimmed by 4 bases and 3 bases, with 6 bases remaining between them.

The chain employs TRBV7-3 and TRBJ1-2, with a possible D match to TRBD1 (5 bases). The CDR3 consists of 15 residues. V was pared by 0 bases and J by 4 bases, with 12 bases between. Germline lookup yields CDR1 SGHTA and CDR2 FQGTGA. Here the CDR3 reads CASSLTPQGIYGYTF. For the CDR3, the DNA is TGTGCCAGCAGCTTAACACCCCAGGGAATCTATGGCTACACCTTC.

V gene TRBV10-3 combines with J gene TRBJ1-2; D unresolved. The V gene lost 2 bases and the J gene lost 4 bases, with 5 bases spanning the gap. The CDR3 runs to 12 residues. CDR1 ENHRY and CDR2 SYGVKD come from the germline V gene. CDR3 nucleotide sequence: TGTGCCATCAGTGAGAATAGCTATGGCTACACCTTC. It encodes CAISENSYGYTF.

The chain's CDR3 is CASSYPSGLNTEAFF. Written as DNA, the CDR3 is TGTGCCAGCAGTTACCCCTCGGGACTGAACACTGAAGCTTTCTTT. The chain combines TRBV6-6 with TRBJ1-1; the D gene is possibly TRBD1 (5 bases). V was pared by 2 bases and J by 0 bases, with 10 bases between. The CDR3 is 15 residues long. Germline values: CDR1 MNHNY, CDR2 SVGAGI (reference sequence).

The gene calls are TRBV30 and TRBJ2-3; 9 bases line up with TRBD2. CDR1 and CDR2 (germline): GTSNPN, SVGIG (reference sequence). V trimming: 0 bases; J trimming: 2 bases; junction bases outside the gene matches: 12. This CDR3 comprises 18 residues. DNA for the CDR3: TGTGCCTGGAGTGTACTCTCTAGCGGGATTAGCTTCACAGATACGCAGTATTTT. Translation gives CAWSVLSSGISFTDTQYF.

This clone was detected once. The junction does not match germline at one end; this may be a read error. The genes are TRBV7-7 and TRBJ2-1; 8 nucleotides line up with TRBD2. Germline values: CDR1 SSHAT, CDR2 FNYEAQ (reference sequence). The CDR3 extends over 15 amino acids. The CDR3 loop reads CASSQSGSSYNEQFF. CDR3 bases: TGTGCTAGCAGCCAGAGCGGGAGCTCCTACAATGAGCAGTTCTTC. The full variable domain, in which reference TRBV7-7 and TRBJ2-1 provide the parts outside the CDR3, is GAGVSQSPRYKVTKRGQDVTLRCDPISSHATLYWYQQALGQGPEFLTYFNYEAQPDKSGLPSDRFSAERPEGSISTLTIQRTEQRDSAMYRCASSQSGSSYNEQFFGPGTRLTVL.

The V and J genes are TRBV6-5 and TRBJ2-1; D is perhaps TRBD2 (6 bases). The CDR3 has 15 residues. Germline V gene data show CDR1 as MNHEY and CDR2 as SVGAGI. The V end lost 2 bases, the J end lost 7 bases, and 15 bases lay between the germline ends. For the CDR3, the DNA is TGTGCCAGCAGTTACACCGCTGGGACTTATAATGAGCAGTTCTTC. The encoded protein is CASSYTAGTYNEQFF.

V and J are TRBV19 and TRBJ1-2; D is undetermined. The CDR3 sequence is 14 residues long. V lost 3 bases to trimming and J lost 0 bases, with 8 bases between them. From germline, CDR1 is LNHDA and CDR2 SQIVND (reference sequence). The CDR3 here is CASSMGEANYGYTF. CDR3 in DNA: TGTGCCAGTAGTATGGGCGAAGCTAACTATGGCTACACCTTC.